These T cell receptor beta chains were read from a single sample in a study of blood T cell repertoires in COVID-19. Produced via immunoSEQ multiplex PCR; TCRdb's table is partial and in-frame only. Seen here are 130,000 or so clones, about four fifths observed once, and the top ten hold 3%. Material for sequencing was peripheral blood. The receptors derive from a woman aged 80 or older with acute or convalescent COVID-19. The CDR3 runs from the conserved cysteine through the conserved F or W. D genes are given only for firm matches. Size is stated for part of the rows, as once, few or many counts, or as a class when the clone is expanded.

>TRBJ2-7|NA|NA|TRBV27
TGTGCCAGCAGTTTAGGGACTGAGACCTACGAGCAGTACTTC
CASSLGTETYEQYF
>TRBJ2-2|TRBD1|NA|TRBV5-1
TGCGCCAGCAGCTTCGGGACAGAATGGAACACCGGGGAGCTGTTTTTT
CASSFGTEWNTGELFF
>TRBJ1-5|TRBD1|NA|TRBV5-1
TGCGCCAGCAGCGCGGGACAGAGCAATCAGCCCCAGCATTTT
CASSAGQSNQPQHF
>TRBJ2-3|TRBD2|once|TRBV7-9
TGTGCCGCGGGCGGGGGGCCCACAGATACGCAGTATTTT
CAAGGGPTDTQYF
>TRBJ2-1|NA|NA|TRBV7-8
TGTGCCAGCAGCCCCGACTGGAATGAGCAGTTCTTC
CASSPDWNEQFF
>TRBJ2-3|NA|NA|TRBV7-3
TGTGCCAGTAGCTTAGTGGGGACTAGCACAGATACGCAGTATTTT
CASSLVGTSTDTQYF
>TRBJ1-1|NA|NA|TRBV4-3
TGCGCCAGCAGCCCCACCCCCGCTAGTGAAGCTTTCTTT
CASSPTPASEAFF
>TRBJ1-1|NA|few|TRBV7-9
TGTGCCAGCAGCTTAGCGTCCCAAGAAGCTTTCTTT
CASSLASQEAFF
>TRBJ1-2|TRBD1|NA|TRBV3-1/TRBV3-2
TGTGCCAGCAGTAACAGGGGCTATGGCTACACCTTC
CASSNRGYGYTF
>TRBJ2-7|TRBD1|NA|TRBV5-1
TGCGCCAGCAGCCCCCGGGACAGCTTCTACGAGCAGTACTTC
CASSPRDSFYEQYF
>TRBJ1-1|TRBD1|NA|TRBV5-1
TGCGCCAGCAGCTCGACGGGTAGACAGGGCACCACTGAAGCTTTCTTT
CASSSTGRQGTTEAFF
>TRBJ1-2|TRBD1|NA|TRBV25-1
TGTGCCAGCAGTCCCTTGGGACAGGAACGCTCTAACTATGGCTACACCTTC
CASSPLGQERSNYGYTF
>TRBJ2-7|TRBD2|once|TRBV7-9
TGTGCCAGCAGCTCCGGACTAGCGGGGGAGACCTACGAGCAGTACTTC
CASSSGLAGETYEQYF
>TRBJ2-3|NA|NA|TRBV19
TGTGCCAGTAGTGGCTTTGGGGCGATTCAGGATACGCAGTATTTT
CASSGFGAIQDTQYF
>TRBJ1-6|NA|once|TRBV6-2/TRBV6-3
TGTGCCAGCAGTTACACCCCTCCCGGGGGGAAGGCACCCCTCCACTTT
CASSYTPPGGKAPLHF
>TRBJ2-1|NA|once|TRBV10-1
TGCGCCAGCAGCTCCGGGACTGGCTACAATGAGCAGTTCTTC
CASSSGTGYNEQFF
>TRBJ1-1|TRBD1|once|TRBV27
TGTGCCAGCAGTCCCCTGGGACAGGGGAGGAACACTGAAGCTTTCTTT
CASSPLGQGRNTEAFF
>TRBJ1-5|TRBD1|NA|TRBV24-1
TGTGCCACCAGAAGTGAAAGTCCGACAGGGCCTTTTTTATATAGCAATCAGCCCCAGCATTTT
CATRSESPTGPFLYSNQPQHF
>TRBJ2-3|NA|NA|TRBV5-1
TGCGCCAGCAGCCTGACATCGAATCCGGCAGATACGCAGTATTTT
CASSLTSNPADTQYF
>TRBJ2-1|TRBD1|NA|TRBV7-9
TGTGCCAGCAGCCGGACAGGGGATGAGCAGTTCTTC
CASSRTGDEQFF
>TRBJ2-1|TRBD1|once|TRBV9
TGTGCCAGCAGCTTATGGACAGGGGAGTCCTACAATGAGCAGTTCTTC
CASSLWTGESYNEQFF
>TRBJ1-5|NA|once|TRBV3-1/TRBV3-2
TGTGCCAGCAGCCAAGAGGGGGCTTCAAATCAGCCCCAGCATTTT
CASSQEGASNQPQHF
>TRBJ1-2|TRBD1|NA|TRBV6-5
TGTGCCAGCGGGGACAGGGGGTTTGGCTACACCTTC
CASGDRGFGYTF
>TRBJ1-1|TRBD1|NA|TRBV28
TGTGCCAGCAGGGCCGGACAGGGGAAGATAGGGTGGAACACTGAAGCTTTCTTT
CASRAGQGKIGWNTEAFF
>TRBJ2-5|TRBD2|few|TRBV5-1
TGCGCCAGCAGCTTGTTTGGCGGGGGTACGGAGACCCAGTACTTC
CASSLFGGGTETQYF
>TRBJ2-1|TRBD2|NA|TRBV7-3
TGTGCCAGCAGCCCGGGACTAGCGGGGGTAAATGAGCAGTTCTTC
CASSPGLAGVNEQFF
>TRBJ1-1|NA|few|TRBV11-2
TGTGCCAGCAGCTTAGCTCGAGGCCGCGGGAACACTGAAGCTTTCTTT
CASSLARGRGNTEAFF